This TCR beta chain was sequenced in a study of blood T cell repertoires in COVID-19. Data came from immunoSEQ multiplex PCR; TCRdb stores just in-frame clones and leaves some out. The profile covers around 470,000 clones, with about nine tenths appearing a single time and roughly 0.66% taken by the ten largest. The CDR3 runs 12 residues. V dropped 5 bases and J dropped 13 bases, with 12 bases sitting between them. Germline CDR1 and CDR2: MNHEY and SMNVEV (reference sequence). The receptor comes from a young man who had recovered from COVID-19. The chain combines TRBV27 with TRBJ1-6; D might be TRBD1 (5 bases). The sample consisted of PBMCs or T cells enriched from blood (not recorded which). DNA for the CDR3: TGTGCCAGCAGTCCCTTCGGGGGGCCCCTCCACTTT. Translated: CASSPFGGPLHF.